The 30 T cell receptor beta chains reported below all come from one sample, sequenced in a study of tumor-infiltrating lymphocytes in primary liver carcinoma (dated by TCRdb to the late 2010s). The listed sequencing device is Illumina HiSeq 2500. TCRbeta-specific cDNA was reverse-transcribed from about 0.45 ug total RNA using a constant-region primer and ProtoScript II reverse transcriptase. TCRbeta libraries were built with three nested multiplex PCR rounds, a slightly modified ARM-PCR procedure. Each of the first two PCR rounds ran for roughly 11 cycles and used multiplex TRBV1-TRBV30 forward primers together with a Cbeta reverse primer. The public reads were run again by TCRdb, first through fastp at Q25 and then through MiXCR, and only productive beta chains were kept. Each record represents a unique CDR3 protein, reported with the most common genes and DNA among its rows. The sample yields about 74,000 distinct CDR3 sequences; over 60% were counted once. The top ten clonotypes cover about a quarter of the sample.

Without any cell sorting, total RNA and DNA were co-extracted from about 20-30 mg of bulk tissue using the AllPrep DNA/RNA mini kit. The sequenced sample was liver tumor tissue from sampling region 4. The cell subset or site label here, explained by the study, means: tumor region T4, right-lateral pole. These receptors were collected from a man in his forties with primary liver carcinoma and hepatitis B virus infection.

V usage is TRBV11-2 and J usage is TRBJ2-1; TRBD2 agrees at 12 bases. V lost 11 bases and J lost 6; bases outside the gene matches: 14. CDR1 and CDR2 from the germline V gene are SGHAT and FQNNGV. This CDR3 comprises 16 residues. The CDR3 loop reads CAYSFRLAGDSNEQFF. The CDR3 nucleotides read TGTGCCTACAGCTTTCGACTAGCGGGAGATTCCAATGAGCAGTTCTTC.

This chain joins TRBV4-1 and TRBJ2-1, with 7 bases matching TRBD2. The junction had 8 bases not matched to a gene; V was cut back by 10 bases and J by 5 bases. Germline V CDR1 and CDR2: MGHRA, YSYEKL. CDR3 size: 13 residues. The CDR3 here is CANSQGRDNEQFF. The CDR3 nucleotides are TGCGCCAATAGCCAAGGGAGGGACAATGAGCAGTTCTTC.

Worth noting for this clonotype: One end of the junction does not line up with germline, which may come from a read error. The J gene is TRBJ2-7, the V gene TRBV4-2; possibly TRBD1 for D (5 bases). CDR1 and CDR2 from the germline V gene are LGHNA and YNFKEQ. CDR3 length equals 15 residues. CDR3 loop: CASGQLTEQGARQYF. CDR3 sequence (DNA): TGTGCCAGCGGCCAACTCACTGAACAAGGGGCGCGGCAGTACTTC.

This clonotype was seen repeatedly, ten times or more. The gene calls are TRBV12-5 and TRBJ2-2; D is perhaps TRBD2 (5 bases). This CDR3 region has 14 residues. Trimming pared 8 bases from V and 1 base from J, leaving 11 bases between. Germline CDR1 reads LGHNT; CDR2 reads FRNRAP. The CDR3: CASRGAGNTGELFF. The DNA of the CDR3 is TGTGCTAGTCGCGGCGCGGGGAACACCGGGGAGCTGTTTTTT. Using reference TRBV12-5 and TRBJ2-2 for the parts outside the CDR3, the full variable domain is DARVTQTPRHKVTEMGQEVTMRCQPILGHNTVFWYRQTMMQGLELLAYFRNRAPLDDSGMPKDRFSAEMPDATLATLKIQPSEPRDSAVYFCASRGAGNTGELFFGEGSRLTVL.

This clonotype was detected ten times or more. This chain's CDR3 is CASSYRKGALNQPQHF. The CDR3 DNA reads as TGTGCCAGCAGTTATCGCAAAGGGGCACTCAATCAGCCCCAGCATTTT. The chain joins TRBV28 to TRBJ1-5, with TRBD1 as a possible D gene (5 bases). CDR3 length: 16 residues. V gave up 4 bases and J gave up 3 bases, with 16 bases separating them. The germline CDR1 and CDR2 sequences are MDHEN and SYDVKM.

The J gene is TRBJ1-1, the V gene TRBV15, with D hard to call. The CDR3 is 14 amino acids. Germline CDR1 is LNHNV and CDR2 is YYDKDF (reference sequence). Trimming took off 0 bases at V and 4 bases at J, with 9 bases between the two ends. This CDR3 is CATSRDMASTEAFF. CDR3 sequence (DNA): TGTGCCACCAGCAGAGATATGGCATCCACTGAAGCTTTCTTT.

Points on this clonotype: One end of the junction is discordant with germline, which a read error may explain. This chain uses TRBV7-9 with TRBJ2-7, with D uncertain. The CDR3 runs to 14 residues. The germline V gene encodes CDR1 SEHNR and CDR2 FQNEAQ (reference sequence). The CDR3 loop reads CASSLACPAYEQYF. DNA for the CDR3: TGTGCCAGCAGCTTAGCGTGTCCCGCCTACGAGCAGTACTTT.

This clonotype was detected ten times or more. The CDR3 coding sequence is TGTGCCAGCAGTGAAGGGGTTAGCGGGAGAGAGACCCAGTACTTC. Translating it yields CASSEGVSGRETQYF. The gene calls are TRBV6-1 and TRBJ2-5; TRBD2 aligns across 9 bases. J was trimmed by 4 bases and V by 1 base; bases with no gene match: 4. Germline V CDR1 and CDR2: MNHNS, SASEGT. The CDR3 runs 15 residues.

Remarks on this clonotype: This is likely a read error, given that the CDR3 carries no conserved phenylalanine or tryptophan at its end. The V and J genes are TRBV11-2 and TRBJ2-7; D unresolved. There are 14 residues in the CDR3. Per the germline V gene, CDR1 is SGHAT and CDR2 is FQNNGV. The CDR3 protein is CARSLTDTAYEQYY. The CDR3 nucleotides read TGCGCCAGGAGCTTAACTGACACTGCCTACGAGCAGTACTAC.

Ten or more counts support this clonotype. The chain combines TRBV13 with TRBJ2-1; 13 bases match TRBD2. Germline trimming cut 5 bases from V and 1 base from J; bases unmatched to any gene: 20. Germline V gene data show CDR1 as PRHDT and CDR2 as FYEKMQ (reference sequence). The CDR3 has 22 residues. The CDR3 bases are TGTGCCAGCAGCGGGGATGGGACTAGCGGGAAGATGGGGGATAGATCCTACAATGAGCAGTTCTTC. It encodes CASSGDGTSGKMGDRSYNEQFF.

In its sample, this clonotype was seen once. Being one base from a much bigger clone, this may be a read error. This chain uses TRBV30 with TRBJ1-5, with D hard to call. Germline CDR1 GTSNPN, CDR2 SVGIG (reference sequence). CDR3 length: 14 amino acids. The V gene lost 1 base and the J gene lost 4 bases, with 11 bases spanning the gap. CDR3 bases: TGTGCCTGGAGTGGAGTACATGGAAATCAGCCCCAGCATTTT. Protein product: CAWSGVHGNQPQHF.

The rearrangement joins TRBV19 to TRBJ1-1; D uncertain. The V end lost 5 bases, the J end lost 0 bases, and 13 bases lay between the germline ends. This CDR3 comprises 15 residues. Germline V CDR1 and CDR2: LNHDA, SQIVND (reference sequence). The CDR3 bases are TGTGCCAGTAGTCTCCTCGGGTTGTTGAACACTGAAGCTTTCTTT. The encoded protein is CASSLLGLLNTEAFF.

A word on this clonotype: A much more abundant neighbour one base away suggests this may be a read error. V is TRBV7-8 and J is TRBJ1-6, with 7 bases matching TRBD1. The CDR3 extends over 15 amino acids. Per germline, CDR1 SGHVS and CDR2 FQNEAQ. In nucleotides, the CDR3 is TGTGCCAGCAGCTTAGTGAGTGCAGGGGGATCACCCCTCCTCTTT. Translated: CASSLVSAGGSPLLF. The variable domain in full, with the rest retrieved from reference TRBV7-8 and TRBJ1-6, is GAGVSQSPRYKVAKRGQDVALRCDPISGHVSLFWYQQALGQGPEFLTYFQNEAQLDKSGLPSDRFFAERPEGSVSTLKIQRTQQEDSAVYLCASSLVSAGGSPLLFGNGTRLTVT.

This CDR3 reads CASSLPLDTQYF. The CDR3 coding sequence is TGTGCCAGCAGCTTGCCATTGGATACGCAGTATTTT. This rearrangement joins TRBV5-4 to TRBJ2-3; D not certain. This CDR3 region has 12 residues. V dropped 1 base and J dropped 6 bases, with 6 bases sitting between them. The germline CDR1 and CDR2 sequences are SGHNT and YYREEE (reference sequence).

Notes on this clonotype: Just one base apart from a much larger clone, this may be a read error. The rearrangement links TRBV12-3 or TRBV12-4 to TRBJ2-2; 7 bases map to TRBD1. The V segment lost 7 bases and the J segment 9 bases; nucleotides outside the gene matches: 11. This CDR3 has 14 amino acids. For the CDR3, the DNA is TGTGCCAGCATCTATACGACAGGGCCCAGGGAGCTGTTTTTT. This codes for CASIYTTGPRELFF.

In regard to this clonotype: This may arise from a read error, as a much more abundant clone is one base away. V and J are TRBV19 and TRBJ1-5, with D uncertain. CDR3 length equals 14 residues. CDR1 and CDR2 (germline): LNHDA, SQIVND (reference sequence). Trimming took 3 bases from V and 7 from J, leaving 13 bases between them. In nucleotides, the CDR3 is TGTGCCAGTAGTATCTCAGGATTCGGGCAGCCCCAGCATTTT. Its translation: CASSISGFGQPQHF.

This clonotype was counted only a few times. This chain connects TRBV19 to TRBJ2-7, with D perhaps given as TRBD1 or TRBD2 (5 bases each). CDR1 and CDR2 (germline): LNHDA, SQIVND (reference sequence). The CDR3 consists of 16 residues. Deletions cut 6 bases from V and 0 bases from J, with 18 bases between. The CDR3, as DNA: TGTGCCAGTAGCCTAACGGGACGCGTAAGCTCCTACGAGCAGTACTTC. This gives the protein CASSLTGRVSSYEQYF.

The DNA of the CDR3 is TGTGCCACCAGTCCCTTGGATGAAAAACTGTTTTTT. Translating it yields CATSPLDEKLFF. V usage is TRBV24-1 and J usage is TRBJ1-4, with D unclear. CDR3 length: 12 residues. Germline CDR1 and CDR2: KGHDR and SFDVKD. The V and J ends lost 6 bases and 6 bases respectively, with 7 bases between them.

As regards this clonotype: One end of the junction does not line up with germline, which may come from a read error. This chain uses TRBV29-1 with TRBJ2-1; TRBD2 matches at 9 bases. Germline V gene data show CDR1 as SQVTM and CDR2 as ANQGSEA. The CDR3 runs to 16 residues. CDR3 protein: CSVEPLTSGAYNEQFF. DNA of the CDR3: TGCAGCGTTGAACCCCTGACTAGCGGAGCCTACAATGAGCAATTCTTC.

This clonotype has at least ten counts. The CDR3 here is CASSKLASGYNEQFF. CDR3 DNA sequence: TGTGCCAGCAGTAAATTGGCTAGCGGGTACAATGAGCAGTTCTTC. The V and J genes are TRBV6-1 and TRBJ2-1; 8 bases are a match to TRBD2. This CDR3 has 15 residues. The trim removed 5 bases at V and 4 bases at J, leaving 7 bases unmatched. Germline-derived CDR1 and CDR2 are MNHNS and SASEGT.

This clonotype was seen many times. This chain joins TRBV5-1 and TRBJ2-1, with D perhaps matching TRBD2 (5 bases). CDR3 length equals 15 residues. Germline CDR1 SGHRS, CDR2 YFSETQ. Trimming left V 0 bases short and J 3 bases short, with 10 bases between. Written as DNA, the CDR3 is TGCGCCAGCAGCTTGGGAGGGCAAGGCTACAATGAGCAGTTCTTC. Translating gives CASSLGGQGYNEQFF.

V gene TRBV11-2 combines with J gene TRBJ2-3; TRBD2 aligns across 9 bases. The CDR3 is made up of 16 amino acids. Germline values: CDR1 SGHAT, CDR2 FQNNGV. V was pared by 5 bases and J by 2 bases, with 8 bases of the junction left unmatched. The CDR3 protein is CASSIPTSGNTDTQYF. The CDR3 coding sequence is TGTGCCAGCAGCATCCCGACTAGCGGCAACACAGATACGCAGTATTTT.

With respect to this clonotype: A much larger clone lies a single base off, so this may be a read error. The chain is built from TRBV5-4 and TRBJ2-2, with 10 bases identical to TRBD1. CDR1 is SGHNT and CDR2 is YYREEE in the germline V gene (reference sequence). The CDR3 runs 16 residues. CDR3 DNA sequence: TGTGCCAGCAGCTCAGACAGGGGGCAGAACACCGGGGAGCTGTCTTTT. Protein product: CASSSDRGQNTGELSF.

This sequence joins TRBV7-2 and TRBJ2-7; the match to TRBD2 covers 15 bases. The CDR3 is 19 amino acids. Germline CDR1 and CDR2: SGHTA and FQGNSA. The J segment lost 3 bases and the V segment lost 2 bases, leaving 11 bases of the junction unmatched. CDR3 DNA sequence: TGTGCCAGCAGCTTAACCGGGACTAGCGGGGGGAACCCCCTCTACGAGCAGTACTTC. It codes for CASSLTGTSGGNPLYEQYF.

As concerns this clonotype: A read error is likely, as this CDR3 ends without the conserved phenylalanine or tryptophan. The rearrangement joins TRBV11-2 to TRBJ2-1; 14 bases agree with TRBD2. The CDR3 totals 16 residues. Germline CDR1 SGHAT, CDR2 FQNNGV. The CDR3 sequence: CTSNSGLAGEYNEQFL. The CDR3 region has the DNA TGTACCAGCAACTCGGGACTAGCGGGAGAATACAATGAGCAGTTCCTC.

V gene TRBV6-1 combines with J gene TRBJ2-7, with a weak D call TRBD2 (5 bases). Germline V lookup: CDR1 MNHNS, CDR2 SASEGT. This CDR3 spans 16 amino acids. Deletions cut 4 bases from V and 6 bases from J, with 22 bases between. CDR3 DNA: TGTGCCAGCAGTGTTCCCGGGATCCCCCTCGCCTGCGAGCAGTACTTC. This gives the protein CASSVPGIPLACEQYF.

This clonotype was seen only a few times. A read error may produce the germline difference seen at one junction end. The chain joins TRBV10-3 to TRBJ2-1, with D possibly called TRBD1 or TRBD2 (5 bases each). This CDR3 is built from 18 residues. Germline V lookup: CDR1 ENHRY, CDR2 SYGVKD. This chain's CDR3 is CAISESLVLGSPGAEEFF. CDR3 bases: TGTGCCATCAGTGAGTCCTTGGTGCTAGGGTCGCCCGGGGCTGAGGAGTTCTTC.

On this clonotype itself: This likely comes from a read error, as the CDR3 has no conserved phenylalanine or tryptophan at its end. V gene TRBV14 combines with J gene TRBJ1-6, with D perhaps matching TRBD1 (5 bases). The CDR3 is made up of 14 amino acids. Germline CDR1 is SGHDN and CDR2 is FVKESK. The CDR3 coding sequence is TGTGCCTGCAGCCAGTGGGGGGGTAATTCACCCCTCCACTAT. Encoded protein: CACSQWGGNSPLHY.

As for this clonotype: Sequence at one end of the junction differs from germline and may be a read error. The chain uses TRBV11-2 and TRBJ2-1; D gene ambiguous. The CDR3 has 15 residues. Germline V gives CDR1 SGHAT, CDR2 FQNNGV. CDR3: CASSSLSLLYDEQFF. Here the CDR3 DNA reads TGTGCCAGCAGCTCACTGAGCCTACTCTACGATGAGCAGTTCTTC.

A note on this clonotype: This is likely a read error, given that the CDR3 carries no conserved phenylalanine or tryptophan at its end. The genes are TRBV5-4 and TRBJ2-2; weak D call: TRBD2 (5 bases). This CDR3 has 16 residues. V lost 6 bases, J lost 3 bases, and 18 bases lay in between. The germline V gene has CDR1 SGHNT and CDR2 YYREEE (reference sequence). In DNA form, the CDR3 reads TGTGCCAGCAACTTATCAAGCGGTCTAGACACCGGGGAGCTGTTTTAT. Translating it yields CASNLSSGLDTGELFY.